This T cell receptor beta chain was profiled in a study of T cells after yellow fever vaccination. Study overall: The authors prepared low-cell-number fractions using SMART-Seq v4 Ultra Low Input.

TCRdb re-called the 5' RACE reads through MiXCR, storing one row per CDR3 protein. Here the sample spans 310,000 or so distinct CDR3 sequences, around 6.8% being singletons. The CDR3 totals 15 residues. Trimming at V came to 1 base and at J to 3 bases, leaving 0 bases not matched to a gene. Germline V gives CDR1 SGHTA, CDR2 FQGNSA. The input for sequencing was PBMCs, taken around 45 days after the first yellow fever vaccination. This sequence originates from a man younger than 35 who received the YFV17D yellow fever vaccine. The chain is built from TRBV7-2 and TRBJ1-6, with 7 bases that match TRBD1. The CDR3 here is CTSSLGQGYNSPLHF. The CDR3 nucleotides read TGTACCAGCAGCTTAGGACAGGGCTATAATTCACCCCTCCACTTT.